The rows below give T cell receptor beta chains drawn from one sample of a study of response to subunit inactivated influenza vaccine. TCRdb re-called the RT-PCR reads through MiXCR, storing one row per CDR3 protein. This table has roughly 700,000 distinct CDR3 sequences, less than 20% appearing once. The sample consisted of PBMCs from blood, taken 11 to 12 days after vaccination. The origin of the receptors is a man aged 50 to 59 who received an inactivated influenza vaccine. The CDR3 runs from the conserved cysteine through the conserved F or W. Size tells how often a clone was seen (once, few, many) or the class of an expanded clone, and some rows leave it out.

abundance | j_gene | v_gene | CDR3aa
- | TRBJ2-5 | TRBV29-1 | CSVTRLAGRQETQYF
few | TRBJ2-1 | TRBV12-3/TRBV12-4 | CASSFGTGGLDEQFF
- | TRBJ2-7 | TRBV2 | CASNRGLDEQYF
- | TRBJ2-1 | TRBV7-2 | CASSLTSGGGEQFF
- | TRBJ2-3 | TRBV15 | CATKGGSLTDTQYF
- | TRBJ2-5 | TRBV7-6 | CASSFILPGLVPETQYF
few | TRBJ2-2 | TRBV4-3 | CASSQVTLADTGELFF
- | TRBJ2-2 | TRBV28 | CASSRAGSGTGELFF
few | TRBJ2-1 | TRBV20-1 | CSAIGGGASYNEQFF
many | TRBJ1-1 | TRBV5-1 | CASSSETGNTEAFF
- | TRBJ1-6 | TRBV20-1 | CSARDRDRGNSPLHF
many | TRBJ2-1 | TRBV12-3/TRBV12-4 | CASSRLEGYNEQFF
many | TRBJ2-7 | TRBV20-1 | CSARNPGQVPYEQYF
many | TRBJ2-1 | TRBV29-1 | CSARPSSGHEQFF
few | TRBJ2-7 | TRBV7-9 | CASSLAGTGTFEQYF
many | TRBJ1-2 | TRBV7-8 | CASSSLGQTNYGYTF
- | TRBJ2-2 | TRBV9 | CASRDKGGTGELFF
few | TRBJ1-1 | TRBV6-1 | CASSEALRGEAFF